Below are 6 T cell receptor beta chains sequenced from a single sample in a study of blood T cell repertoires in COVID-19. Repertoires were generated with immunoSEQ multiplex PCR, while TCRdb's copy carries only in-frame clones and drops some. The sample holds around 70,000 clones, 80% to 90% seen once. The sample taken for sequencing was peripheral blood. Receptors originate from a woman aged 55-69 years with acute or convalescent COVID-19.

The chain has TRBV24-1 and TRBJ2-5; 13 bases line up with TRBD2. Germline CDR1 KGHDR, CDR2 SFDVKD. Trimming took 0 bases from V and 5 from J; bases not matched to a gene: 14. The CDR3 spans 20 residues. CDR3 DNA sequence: TGTGCCACCAGTGATTTGGCAGCGACGACTAGCGGGGGGCCAAGGGAGACCCAGTACTTC. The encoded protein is CATSDLAATTSGGPRETQYF.

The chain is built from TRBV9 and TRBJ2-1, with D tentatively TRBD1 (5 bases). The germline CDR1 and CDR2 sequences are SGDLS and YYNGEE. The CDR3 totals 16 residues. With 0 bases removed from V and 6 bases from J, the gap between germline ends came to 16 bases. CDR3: CASSVAGQGVFNEQFF. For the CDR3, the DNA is TGTGCCAGCAGCGTAGCAGGCCAGGGTGTATTCAATGAGCAGTTCTTC.

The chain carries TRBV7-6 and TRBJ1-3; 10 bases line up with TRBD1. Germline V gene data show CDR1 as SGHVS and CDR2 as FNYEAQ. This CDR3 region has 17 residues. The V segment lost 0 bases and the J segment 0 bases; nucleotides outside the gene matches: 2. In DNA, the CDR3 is TGTGCCAGCAGCTTAGCGGGACAGGGGATCTCTGGAAACACCATATATTTT. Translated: CASSLAGQGISGNTIYF.

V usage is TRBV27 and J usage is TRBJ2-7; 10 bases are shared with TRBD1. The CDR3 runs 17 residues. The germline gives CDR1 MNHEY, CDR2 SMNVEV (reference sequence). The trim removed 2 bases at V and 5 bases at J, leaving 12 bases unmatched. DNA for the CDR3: TGTGCCAGCAGTTTAGTCGGGACAGGGGATAAGGGGGACGAGCAGTACTTC. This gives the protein CASSLVGTGDKGDEQYF.

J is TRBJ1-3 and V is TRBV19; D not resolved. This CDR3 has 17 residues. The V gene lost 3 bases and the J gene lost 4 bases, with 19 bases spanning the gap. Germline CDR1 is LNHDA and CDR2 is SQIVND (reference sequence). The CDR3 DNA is TGTGCCAGTAGTATTAGGGCGCGGGGAACCTCCGGAAACACCATATATTTT. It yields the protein CASSIRARGTSGNTIYF.

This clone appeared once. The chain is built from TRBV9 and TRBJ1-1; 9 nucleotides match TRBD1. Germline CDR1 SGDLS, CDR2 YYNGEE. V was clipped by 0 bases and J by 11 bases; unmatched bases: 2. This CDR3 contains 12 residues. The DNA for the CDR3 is TGTGCCAGCAGCGTAGACAGGGGGCGGGCTTTCTTT. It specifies CASSVDRGRAFF.